The text below deals with one T cell receptor beta chain. Antigen: not known. TCRdb keeps only in-frame clones here, not all; method: immunoSEQ multiplex PCR. The sample holds roughly 130,000 clones, over 85% seen once. This sample stems from a study of cytomegalovirus exposure and HLA in healthy donors. Study-level results: Within the approximately 130 validation repertoires, first-cohort TCR clusters tended to co-occur, according to a later analysis. The study found most TCR sequences rare, yet found some public TCRs in many donors.

Trimming at V came to 3 bases and at J to 7 bases, leaving 7 bases not matched to a gene. The CDR3 is 15 amino acids. The germline gives CDR1 PRHDT, CDR2 FYEKMQ (reference sequence). This chain links TRBV13 with TRBJ1-4; 8 bases line up with TRBD1. The receptor was isolated from a man aged 25-45 years in good health and CMV-seronegative. Specimen: PBMCs. The CDR3 region has the DNA TGTGCCAGCAGCTTTACGCAGGGGGCGCGTGAAAAACTGTTTTTT. This sequence encodes CASSFTQGAREKLFF.